The 19 T cell receptor beta chains listed next were all sequenced from one sample in a study of post-analysis software for immune sequencing data. Findings and limits, study-wide: Elevated frequency relative to controls characterized four to six TRBV segments in patients, TRBV5-6, TRBV5-1 and TRBV20-1 among them.

Which antigens these TCRs recognize remains unknown. Researchers reported that TCR beta cDNA libraries carried unique molecular identifiers. Using its own MiXCR run on the PCR reads, TCRdb lists one record per CDR3 protein. The data contain 250,000 to 300,000 distinct CDR3 sequences, around 34% of them singletons. Sequenced sample: blood. These receptors all come from a girl aged 5 to 17 with multiple sclerosis.

As regards this clonotype: This may arise from a read error, as a much more abundant clone is one base away. This rearrangement joins TRBV6-5 to TRBJ2-1; D may match TRBD1 or TRBD2 (6 bases each). The J call is in doubt because the DNA end fits TRBJ2-7 better. Per the germline V gene, CDR1 is MNHEY and CDR2 is SVGAGI. This CDR3 spans 19 amino acids. In DNA, the CDR3 is TGTGCCAGCAGTTACCCGGGCCTCGGGGGCAGGAGCTCCTACAATGAGCAGTACTTC. It specifies CASSYPGLGGRSSYNEQYF.

This clonotype has a count of ten or more. This rearrangement joins TRBV10-3 to TRBJ2-3; D is unclear. The CDR3 consists of 11 residues. Trimming removed 7 bases from V and 0 bases from J, with 2 bases in between. The V gene's germline CDR1 is ENHRY and CDR2 SYGVKD. The CDR3, as DNA: TGTGCCATCATGAGCACAGATACGCAGTATTTT. Protein product: CAIMSTDTQYF.

With respect to this clonotype: A much larger clone differs from this one at a single base, so this may be a read error. The chain has TRBV18 and TRBJ1-1; the D gene is possibly TRBD1 (5 bases). The germline V gene has CDR1 KGHSH and CDR2 LQKENI. The length of the CDR3 is 12 residues. Trimming pared 3 bases from V and 9 bases from J, leaving 11 bases between. CDR3 nucleotides: TGTGCCAGCTCACCCTACGGGGACCAAGCTTTCTTT. It specifies CASSPYGDQAFF.

Worth noting for this clonotype: Being one base from a much bigger clone, this may be a read error. This chain connects TRBV6-5 to TRBJ1-2, with D possibly TRBD1 on 5 matching bases. From germline, CDR1 is MNHEY and CDR2 SVGAGI. The CDR3 loop spans 13 amino acids. DNA of the CDR3: TGTGCCAACAGTTACGGGCAGGGCTATGGCTACACCTTC. This codes for CANSYGQGYGYTF.

V is TRBV29-1 and J is TRBJ1-4; D is possibly TRBD1 (6 bases). V dropped 3 bases and J dropped 6 bases, with 11 bases sitting between them. The germline gives CDR1 SQVTM, CDR2 ANQGSEA. The CDR3 is 13 residues long. The DNA for the CDR3 is TGCAGCGTTGAGGGCAGGGGTGATGAAAAACTGTTTTTT. Translated, it gives CSVEGRGDEKLFF.

The sample holds one count of this clonotype. The chain uses TRBV7-2 and TRBJ2-1; no clear D. Deletions cut 3 bases from V and 7 bases from J, with 10 bases between. This CDR3 comprises 13 residues. The V gene's germline CDR1 is SGHTA and CDR2 FQGNSA. The DNA for the CDR3 is TGTGCCAGCAGCTTGAACTCCCCGAATGAGCAGTTCTTC. It yields the protein CASSLNSPNEQFF.

Ten or more counts support this clonotype. This chain connects TRBV4-1 to TRBJ2-1, with no clear D. The CDR3 sequence is 11 residues long. The germline V and J ends were trimmed by 2 bases and 8 bases, with 4 bases remaining between them. Germline V gene sequence: CDR1 MGHRA, CDR2 YSYEKL. The CDR3 sequence: CASSQRHEQFF. The CDR3 bases are TGCGCCAGCAGCCAACGGCATGAGCAGTTCTTC.

In this sample, this clonotype turned up a few times. J is TRBJ1-4 and V is TRBV5-1, with a possible D match to TRBD1 (6 bases). The V end was cut by 4 bases, the J end by 7 bases, with 11 bases between. Germline CDR1 and CDR2: SGHRS and YFSETQ. CDR3 length: 13 residues. In nucleotides, the CDR3 is TGCGCCAGCAGCCTGGGGGCTGGTGAAAAACTGTTTTTT. This sequence encodes CASSLGAGEKLFF.

The chain is built from TRBV5-6 and TRBJ2-7, with a tentative D call TRBD1 (5 bases). CDR1 is SGHDT, CDR2 YYEEEE, per germline. The CDR3 consists of 14 residues. The V and J ends lost 3 bases and 3 bases respectively, with 13 bases between them. Here the CDR3 reads CASSSPRVFYEQYF. The CDR3 DNA is TGTGCCAGCAGCTCACCCAGGGTTTTCTACGAGCAGTACTTC.

The sample holds many counts of this clonotype. CDR3 in amino acids: CAIDHDSSGANVLTF. The DNA for the CDR3 is TGTGCCATCGACCATGACAGCTCTGGGGCCAACGTCCTGACTTTC. J is TRBJ2-6 and V is TRBV6-1, with D perhaps TRBD1 (5 bases). CDR1 is MNHNS and CDR2 is SASEGT in the germline V gene. This CDR3 is 15 amino acids long. V dropped 10 bases and J dropped 0 bases, with 13 bases sitting between them.

The V and J genes are TRBV4-3 and TRBJ2-5, with 7 nucleotides matching TRBD1. The trim removed 1 base at V and 1 base at J, leaving 3 bases unmatched. The CDR3 spans 15 residues. The germline V gene encodes CDR1 LGHNA and CDR2 YSLEER. This CDR3 reads CASSQAGTAQETQYF. CDR3 DNA sequence: TGCGCCAGCAGCCAAGCCGGGACAGCCCAAGAGACCCAGTACTTC.

The chain combines TRBV5-1 with TRBJ2-4, with D tentatively TRBD1 (6 bases). V was trimmed by 2 bases and J by 5 bases, leaving 11 bases between them. CDR1 SGHRS and CDR2 YFSETQ come from the germline V gene. This CDR3 spans 14 amino acids. CDR3 region: CASSLGQIENIQYF. For the CDR3, the DNA is TGCGCCAGCAGCTTAGGACAGATTGAAAACATTCAGTACTTC.

The chain carries TRBV20-1 and TRBJ2-1, with TRBD2 as a possible D gene (6 bases). Near its end, the DNA agrees better with TRBJ2-7, so the J call may be wrong. Germline V gives CDR1 DFQATT, CDR2 SNEGSKA (reference sequence). The CDR3 covers 15 residues. Here the CDR3 reads CSALSMGGGYNEQYF. The CDR3 DNA reads as TGCAGTGCTCTTTCAATGGGGGGAGGATACAATGAGCAGTACTTC.

This clonotype showed up many times. The V call is TRBV12-3 or TRBV12-4, the J call TRBJ2-1; D call uncertain. V gave up 3 bases and J gave up 8 bases, with 20 bases separating them. CDR3 length: 16 residues. The chain's CDR3 is CASSFSEDVSVDEQFF. The CDR3 DNA reads TGTGCCAGCAGTTTTTCCGAGGACGTTTCTGTGGATGAGCAGTTCTTC.

This clonotype showed up many times. CDR3 sequence: CSARMGLALTLGTDTQYF. As DNA, the CDR3 is TGCAGTGCTAGGATGGGACTAGCGCTTACGTTGGGCACAGATACGCAGTATTTT. The chain links TRBV20-1 to TRBJ2-3; 10 nucleotides align to TRBD2. Germline values: CDR1 DFQATT, CDR2 SNEGSKA (reference sequence). The CDR3 totals 18 residues. The V gene end was trimmed by 3 bases and the J gene end by 1 base; junction bases not matched to a gene: 13.

The chain couples TRBV4-1 to TRBJ1-1; TRBD1 agrees at 8 bases. Trimming cost V 1 base and J 4 bases; bases outside gene matches: 5. Looked up from germline, CDR1 is MGHRA and CDR2 is YSYEKL. The CDR3 extends over 15 amino acids. The CDR3 nucleotides are TGCGCCAGCAGCCAAGGCGGACAGGGATTCACTGAAGCTTTCTTT. Its protein is CASSQGGQGFTEAFF.

In the case of this clonotype: A much larger clone differs from this one at a single base, so this may be a read error. This sequence joins TRBV18 and TRBJ2-7, with a possible D match to TRBD1 (5 bases). The closer fit of TRBJ2-5 to the DNA end suggests the J call may be wrong. In germline, CDR1 is KGHSH, CDR2 LQKENI. The CDR3 is 14 amino acids. The CDR3 here is CASSPPRAEETQYF. Here the CDR3 DNA reads TGTGCCAGCTCACCGCCCAGGGCGGAGGAGACCCAGTACTTC.

Ten or more counts support this clonotype. The DNA of the CDR3 is TGTGCCATCAGTGAACGACAGAAGCAAAGAAACACCATATATTTT. Its translation is CAISERQKQRNTIYF. This chain joins TRBV10-3 and TRBJ1-3; the D gene is possibly TRBD1 (5 bases). The CDR3 has 15 amino acids. Trimming took off 3 bases at V and 5 bases at J, with 14 bases between the two ends. Per the germline V gene, CDR1 is ENHRY and CDR2 is SYGVKD.

This clonotype was seen a handful of times. CDR3 bases: TGTGCCAGCAGTCTCCGGGACTCGTATGAGCAGTTCTTC. Residues: CASSLRDSYEQFF. The chain has TRBV28 and TRBJ2-1; a possible D gene is TRBD2 (6 bases). CDR3 size: 13 residues. Germline values: CDR1 MDHEN, CDR2 SYDVKM. With 5 bases removed from V and 8 bases from J, the gap between germline ends came to 13 bases.